This T cell receptor beta chain was documented in a study of shared clonotypes between healthy human individuals. Study-level findings and limits: Clonotype sharing across donors was expected to vary with sequencing depth. On the whole, naive subsets had larger estimated richness than memory subsets had.

V was pared by 8 bases and J by 0 bases, with 8 bases between. In germline, CDR1 is MNHEY, CDR2 SMNVEV (reference sequence). The CDR3 covers 13 residues. In the case of this clone: Its antigen is still unknown.

Using immunoSEQ multiplex PCR, the repertoire was profiled, and TCRdb retains in-frame clones only, with some absent. The sample carries roughly 410,000 clones, about 96% recorded once. The chain combines TRBV27 with TRBJ2-1, with D possibly TRBD1 on 5 matching bases. Sequences were obtained from memory CD8+ T cells sorted from blood. Subset meaning: CD45RO+ cells pooled with CCR7-negative TemRA cells. The clonotype was recovered from a man aged 25 to 40 in good health. The CDR3 is CASRQGSYNEQFF. CDR3 bases: TGTGCCAGCCGGCAGGGCTCCTACAATGAGCAGTTCTTC.